These 21 T cell receptor beta chains came from one sample sequenced in a study of cytomegalovirus exposure and HLA in healthy donors. 13 Jbeta primers and 60 Vbeta primers were used for the PCR. Profiling relied on immunoSEQ multiplex PCR, and the TCRdb table lists in-frame clones only, not all of them. The sample has about 170,000 clones. Sample: PBMCs. The receptors shown here come from a woman between 18 and 30 years old in good health and CMV-seropositive.

In DNA, the CDR3 is TGTGCCAGCAGCTCGCGGGGGGCCCTCACAGATACGCAGTATTTT. It is translated as CASSSRGALTDTQYF. This chain uses TRBV5-4 with TRBJ2-3; 8 nucleotides match TRBD2. The CDR3 is made up of 15 amino acids. Germline CDR1 SGHNT, CDR2 YYREEE (reference sequence). Trimming cost V 3 bases and J 2 bases; bases outside gene matches: 5.

V usage is TRBV5-4 and J usage is TRBJ2-1; TRBD2 aligns across 11 bases. The CDR3 extends over 14 amino acids. Germline-derived CDR1 and CDR2 are SGHNT and YYREEE (reference sequence). J lost 5 bases, V lost 4 bases, and 2 bases had no gene match. DNA of the CDR3: TGTGCCAGCAGCCCGGGACTAGCGGACAATGAGCAGTTCTTC. It yields the protein CASSPGLADNEQFF.

The chain links TRBV30 to TRBJ2-1; 12 bases agree with TRBD2. Germline lookup yields CDR1 GTSNPN and CDR2 SVGIG (reference sequence). V gave up 1 base and J gave up 8 bases; unmatched junction bases: 6. The CDR3 contains 15 residues. The CDR3 here is CAWSAWTSGKDEQFF. The CDR3 region has the DNA TGTGCCTGGAGTGCTTGGACTAGCGGGAAGGATGAGCAGTTCTTC.

The CDR3: CAWSPPGTAANYGYTF. The DNA of the CDR3 is TGTGCCTGGAGTCCACCTGGGACAGCTGCTAACTATGGCTACACCTTC. The chain links TRBV30 to TRBJ1-2; 7 bases align to TRBD1. CDR1 is GTSNPN, CDR2 SVGIG, per germline (reference sequence). Trimming took 2 bases from V and 0 from J; bases not matched to a gene: 9. The CDR3 totals 16 residues.

This chain connects TRBV7-6 to TRBJ1-6; TRBD1 agrees at 9 bases. CDR1 SGHVS and CDR2 FNYEAQ come from the germline V gene. V gave up 1 base and J gave up 10 bases; unmatched junction bases: 5. This CDR3 is 15 amino acids long. The CDR3 bases are TGTGCCAGCAGCTTAGGGACAGGGGTGTTGTCACCCCTCCACTTT. It encodes CASSLGTGVLSPLHF.

V usage is TRBV6-5 and J usage is TRBJ2-7, with 9 bases identical to TRBD2. J lost 3 bases, V lost 2 bases, and 8 bases had no gene match. In germline, CDR1 is MNHEY, CDR2 SVGAGI. This CDR3 has 16 residues. This CDR3 reads CASSYGSAGGRYEQYF. The DNA of the CDR3 is TGTGCCAGCAGTTACGGGTCAGCGGGAGGCCGCTACGAGCAGTACTTC.

The chain combines TRBV5-5 with TRBJ1-4, with D hard to call. Germline V gene sequence: CDR1 SGHKS, CDR2 YYEKEE (reference sequence). CDR3 length: 15 residues. Trimming shortened V by 4 bases and J by 0 bases, and 10 bases separated the two germline ends. CDR3 region: CASSLGFATNEKLFF. As DNA, the CDR3 is TGTGCCAGCAGCCTAGGTTTTGCAACTAATGAAAAACTGTTTTTT.

The rearrangement uses TRBV5-6 and TRBJ2-3; possible D gene TRBD2, 5 bases. The CDR3 contains 15 residues. CDR1 is SGHDT, CDR2 YYEEEE, per germline. V was clipped by 5 bases and J by 2 bases, with 15 bases between them. CDR3 loop: CASSFYSRDTDTQYF. Written as DNA, the CDR3 is TGTGCCAGCAGTTTTTATTCCCGGGACACAGATACGCAGTATTTT.

The rearrangement joins TRBV19 to TRBJ1-1; D not certain. CDR1 is LNHDA, CDR2 SQIVND, per germline (reference sequence). Trimming shortened V by 7 bases and J by 7 bases, and 16 bases separated the two germline ends. This CDR3 region has 13 residues. The DNA for the CDR3 is TGTGCCAGTACGGACTCGATGAACGATGAAGCTTTCTTT. Its translation: CASTDSMNDEAFF.

V and J are TRBV18 and TRBJ2-7; 7 positions match TRBD1. This CDR3 spans 12 amino acids. The V segment lost 3 bases and the J segment 5 bases; nucleotides outside the gene matches: 1. Germline lookup yields CDR1 KGHSH and CDR2 LQKENI. CDR3 residues: CASSPGQDEQYF. In DNA form, the CDR3 reads TGTGCCAGCTCACCCGGACAGGACGAGCAGTACTTC.

CDR3 protein: CASSPSRGLAGATQYF. CDR3 DNA: TGTGCCAGCAGCCCGTCTCGAGGACTAGCGGGAGCGACCCAGTACTTC. The chain is built from TRBV5-6 and TRBJ2-5; 13 bases agree with TRBD2. Losses at the gene ends were 4 bases for V and 7 bases for J; bases not matched to a gene: 10. The V gene's germline CDR1 is SGHDT and CDR2 YYEEEE. The CDR3 is 16 residues long. The whole variable domain, remainder taken from reference TRBV5-6 and TRBJ2-5, is DAGVTQSPTHLIKTRGQQVTLRCSPKSGHDTVSWYQQALGQGPQFIFQYYEEEERQRGNFPDRFSGHQFPNYSSELNVNALLLGDSALYLCASSPSRGLAGATQYFGPGTRLLVL.

V usage is TRBV6-1 and J usage is TRBJ1-3; D is unresolved. Per the germline V gene, CDR1 is MNHNS and CDR2 is SASEGT. The V and J ends lost 5 bases and 0 bases respectively, with 8 bases between them. CDR3 length equals 14 residues. CDR3 loop: CASSTKSSGNTIYF. The CDR3 DNA reads TGTGCCAGCAGTACGAAGAGCTCTGGAAACACCATATATTTT.

V and J are TRBV5-1 and TRBJ1-2; D may be TRBD1 (6 bases). V lost 0 bases, J lost 1 base, and 16 bases lay in between. The CDR3 extends over 17 amino acids. Germline values: CDR1 SGHRS, CDR2 YFSETQ. The CDR3 loop is CASSLDASKGGNYGYTF. As DNA, the CDR3 is TGCGCCAGCAGCTTGGATGCCTCGAAAGGGGGTAACTATGGCTACACCTTC.

The chain employs TRBV18 and TRBJ2-1, with 13 bases identical to TRBD2. Germline V gene sequence: CDR1 KGHSH, CDR2 LQKENI. Losses at the gene ends were 6 bases for V and 6 bases for J; bases not matched to a gene: 8. The CDR3 covers 16 residues. The DNA of the CDR3 is TGTGCCAGCTCTGATGGACTAGCGGGAGTAGGCAATGAGCAGTTCTTC. It is translated as CASSDGLAGVGNEQFF.

This chain joins TRBV5-1 and TRBJ2-2, with D unresolved. Germline V gene sequence: CDR1 SGHRS, CDR2 YFSETQ. The V end lost 0 bases, the J end lost 0 bases, and 6 bases lay between the germline ends. The CDR3 is made up of 15 amino acids. The CDR3 DNA reads TGCGCCAGCAGCTTGGCCAGATCGAACACCGGGGAGCTGTTTTTT. Its translation: CASSLARSNTGELFF. The full variable domain, rest sourced from reference TRBV5-1 and TRBJ2-2, is KAGVTQTPRYLIKTRGQQVTLSCSPISGHRSVSWYQQTPGQGLQFLFEYFSETQRNKGNFPGRFSGRQFSNSRSEMNVSTLELGDSALYLCASSLARSNTGELFFGEGSRLTVL.

The V gene is TRBV9, the J gene TRBJ2-2, with 7 bases matching TRBD2. CDR1 and CDR2 from the germline V gene are SGDLS and YYNGEE. J was trimmed by 3 bases and V by 4 bases; bases with no gene match: 6. The CDR3 contains 15 residues. The CDR3 sequence: CASSIAGVYTGELFF. In DNA, the CDR3 is TGTGCCAGCAGCATCGCGGGGGTTTACACCGGGGAGCTGTTTTTT.

The CDR3, as DNA: TGTGCCAGCAGCGGGGCCCGGGGAGGGGAGCAGTTCTTC. Translation gives CASSGARGGEQFF. The chain joins TRBV5-4 to TRBJ2-1; 7 bases are a match to TRBD2. Germline V CDR1 and CDR2: SGHNT, YYREEE (reference sequence). This CDR3 has 13 residues. The junction had 8 bases not matched to a gene; V was cut back by 4 bases and J by 10 bases.

This chain links TRBV27 with TRBJ2-2; D gene ambiguous. Deletions cut 6 bases from V and 3 bases from J, with 5 bases between. The CDR3 consists of 12 residues. The germline gives CDR1 MNHEY, CDR2 SMNVEV (reference sequence). The CDR3 is CASSPDTGELFF. In DNA form, the CDR3 reads TGTGCCAGCAGCCCCGACACCGGGGAGCTGTTTTTT.

CDR3 nucleotide sequence: TGCGCCAGCAGCCCTGGACTAGCGGGGGGGATACAAGAGACCCAGTACTTC. Its translation is CASSPGLAGGIQETQYF. This sequence joins TRBV5-1 and TRBJ2-5; TRBD2 matches at 15 bases. V shed 4 bases, J shed 2 bases, and the junction held 6 bases outside the gene matches. The CDR3 is 17 amino acids. Germline CDR1 reads SGHRS; CDR2 reads YFSETQ.

The chain is built from TRBV6-1 and TRBJ1-2; 7 positions match TRBD1. With 0 bases clipped from V and 8 bases from J, the junction kept 6 bases outside the gene matches. CDR3 length: 14 residues. The germline V gene encodes CDR1 MNHNS and CDR2 SASEGT. The CDR3 bases are TGTGCCAGCAGTGAAGCCGGCAGGGGGGCCGGCTACACCTTC. Translation gives CASSEAGRGAGYTF.

J is TRBJ2-2 and V is TRBV5-4; tentative D call: TRBD1 (6 bases). CDR1 and CDR2 from the germline V gene are SGHNT and YYREEE (reference sequence). Trimming stripped 2 bases from V and 6 bases from J, with 17 bases between. This CDR3 is 16 amino acids long. The CDR3 loop reads CASSFGGPRASGELFF. CDR3 bases: TGTGCCAGCAGCTTTGGGGGCCCCCGGGCTTCCGGGGAGCTGTTTTTT.